What follows describes a single T cell receptor (beta chain). The antigen remains unidentified. Peripheral blood CD8+ and CD4+ T cells were profiled by TCR beta sequencing. Each multiple sclerosis control was a treatment-naive patient with relapsing-remitting disease that was either stable or active. The record originates from a study of CD8 T cells in Susac syndrome. Random-hexamer reverse transcription was applied to about 0.45 to 1 ug RNA. Amplification of TCR beta CDR3 was carried out by immunoSEQ multiplex PCR, which covered 54 Vbeta and 13 Jbeta segments. TCRdb reprocessed the immunoSEQ multiplex PCR reads with MiXCR, giving one entry per CDR3 protein. In the table there are roughly 400,000 distinct CDR3 sequences, approximately 85% of which are singletons. Points from the study as a whole: Only a relatively small number of individuals were included in the TCR sequencing and HLA analysis.

The V end was cut by 7 bases, the J end by 1 base, with 12 bases between. CDR3 length equals 14 residues. Per germline, CDR1 SNHLY and CDR2 FYNNEI. The genes are TRBV2 and TRBJ2-3; tentative D call: TRBD1 (6 bases). This sequence originates from a human donor with multiple sclerosis. What was sequenced was CD8+ T cells from PBMCs. The CDR3: CASIIRGRTDTQYF. The CDR3, as DNA: TGTGCCAGCATCATCAGGGGTCGCACAGATACGCAGTATTTT.